This T cell receptor beta chain emerged from a study of cytomegalovirus exposure and HLA in healthy donors. Clones were read by immunoSEQ multiplex PCR, and TCRdb kept only the in-frame ones, dropping some. The sample holds about 360,000 clones, roughly 89% seen once. The CDR3 extends over 11 amino acids. V was shortened by 10 bases and J by 0 bases, with 4 bases between the two germline ends. Germline V gene data show CDR1 as MNHEY and CDR2 as SMNVEV (reference sequence). The chain has TRBV27 and TRBJ2-1; D unresolved. Material for sequencing was PBMCs. This clonotype originated in a woman aged 18-29 years in good health and CMV-seronegative. CDR3 nucleotide sequence: TGTGCCACCTCCTCCTACAATGAGCAGTTCTTC. It specifies CATSSYNEQFF.